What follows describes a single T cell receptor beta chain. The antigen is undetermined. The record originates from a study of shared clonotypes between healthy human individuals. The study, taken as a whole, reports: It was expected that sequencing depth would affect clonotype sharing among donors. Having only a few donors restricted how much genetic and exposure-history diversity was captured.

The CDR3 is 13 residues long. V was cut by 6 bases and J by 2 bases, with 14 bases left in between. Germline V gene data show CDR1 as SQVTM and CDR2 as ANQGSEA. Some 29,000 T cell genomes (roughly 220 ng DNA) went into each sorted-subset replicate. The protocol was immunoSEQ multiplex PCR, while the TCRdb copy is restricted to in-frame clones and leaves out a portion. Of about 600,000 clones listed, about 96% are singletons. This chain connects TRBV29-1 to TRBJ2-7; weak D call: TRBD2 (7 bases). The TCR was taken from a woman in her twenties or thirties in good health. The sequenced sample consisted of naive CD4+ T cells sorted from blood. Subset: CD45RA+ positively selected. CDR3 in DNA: TGCAGCGTCCGGGGGGCCTTGACCTACGAGCAGTACTTC. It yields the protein CSVRGALTYEQYF.